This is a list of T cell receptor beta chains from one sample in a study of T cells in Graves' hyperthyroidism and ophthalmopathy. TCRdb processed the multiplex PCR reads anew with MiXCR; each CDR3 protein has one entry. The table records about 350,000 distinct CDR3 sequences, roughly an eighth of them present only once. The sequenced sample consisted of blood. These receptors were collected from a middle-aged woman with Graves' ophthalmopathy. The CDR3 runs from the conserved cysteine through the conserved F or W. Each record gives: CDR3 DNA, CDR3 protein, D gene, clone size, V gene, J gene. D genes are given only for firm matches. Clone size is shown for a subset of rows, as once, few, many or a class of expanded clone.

cdr3_nt: TGCGCCAGCAGCCACCAGGGTTCCAACCTAGTCAATGAGCAGTTCTTC
cdr3_aa: CASSHQGSNLVNEQFF
d_call: -
clone_size: few
v_call: TRBV5-1
j_call: TRBJ2-1

cdr3_nt: TGTGCCAGCAGCACGGACAGGAACACAGATACGCAGTATTTT
cdr3_aa: CASSTDRNTDTQYF
d_call: TRBD1
clone_size: many
v_call: TRBV7-8
j_call: TRBJ2-3

cdr3_nt: TGCGCCAGCAGCATTGGGACGGCAAATGAAGCTTTCTTT
cdr3_aa: CASSIGTANEAFF
d_call: -
clone_size: -
v_call: TRBV5-1
j_call: TRBJ1-1

cdr3_nt: TGTGCCAGCAGCTCCCCGGGACTAGCGGGGGGTAATCGGTATTTT
cdr3_aa: CASSSPGLAGGNRYF
d_call: TRBD2
clone_size: once
v_call: TRBV6-4
j_call: TRBJ2-3

cdr3_nt: TGTGCCAGCAGCTCATCGCGGGGTGTAACTGGAAACACCATATATTTT
cdr3_aa: CASSSSRGVTGNTIYF
d_call: -
clone_size: many
v_call: TRBV11-2
j_call: TRBJ1-3

cdr3_nt: TGTGCCAGCAGCTTAGTCCGGGGGGGTCGCGAGCAGTACTTC
cdr3_aa: CASSLVRGGREQYF
d_call: TRBD2
clone_size: many
v_call: TRBV11-2
j_call: TRBJ2-7

cdr3_nt: TGTGCCAGCAGTGATCATATTATTGCGTGGTCAGCTGGGGAGACCCAGTACTTC
cdr3_aa: CASSDHIIAWSAGETQYF
d_call: -
clone_size: many
v_call: TRBV12-3/TRBV12-4
j_call: TRBJ2-5

cdr3_nt: TGTGCCAGCAGCTTAGGGAGCTGGGTCGGGGGCGGGGAGCTGTTTTTT
cdr3_aa: CASSLGSWVGGGELFF
d_call: -
clone_size: -
v_call: TRBV7-2
j_call: TRBJ2-2

cdr3_nt: TGTGCTAGTGGCTACGGACAGAACACTGAAGCTTTCTTT
cdr3_aa: CASGYGQNTEAFF
d_call: -
clone_size: many
v_call: TRBV12-5
j_call: TRBJ1-1

cdr3_nt: TGTGCCAGCAGCTTAGGGGACGGGGGCAGGGCCGGGGAGCCCCAGCATTTT
cdr3_aa: CASSLGDGGRAGEPQHF
d_call: -
clone_size: -
v_call: TRBV7-2
j_call: TRBJ1-5

cdr3_nt: TGTGCCAGCAGTTTAATAACAGCCGCTAACTATGGCTACACCTTC
cdr3_aa: CASSLITAANYGYTF
d_call: -
clone_size: many
v_call: TRBV12-3/TRBV12-4
j_call: TRBJ1-2

cdr3_nt: TGTGCCAGCAGTTACTATGTCTCCCCTGGACTTTACGAGCAGTACTTC
cdr3_aa: CASSYYVSPGLYEQYF
d_call: -
clone_size: many
v_call: TRBV6-5
j_call: TRBJ2-7

cdr3_nt: TGTGCCAGCAGTCCGGGGGGGGGACTCACCTCTGGAAACACCATATATTTT
cdr3_aa: CASSPGGGLTSGNTIYF
d_call: -
clone_size: many
v_call: TRBV28
j_call: TRBJ1-3

cdr3_nt: TGTGCCAGCAGCCCGGGACAAGGCGCAAAAAACATTCAGTACTTC
cdr3_aa: CASSPGQGAKNIQYF
d_call: -
clone_size: few
v_call: TRBV5-5
j_call: TRBJ2-4

cdr3_nt: TGTGCCAGTAGTATAGACGTGGGGGCTCGGACTGAAGCTTTCTTT
cdr3_aa: CASSIDVGARTEAFF
d_call: -
clone_size: -
v_call: TRBV19
j_call: TRBJ1-1

cdr3_nt: TGTGCCAGCAGCACCGGGGGGCCAGGCTACGAGCAGTACTTC
cdr3_aa: CASSTGGPGYEQYF
d_call: -
clone_size: few
v_call: TRBV14
j_call: TRBJ2-7

cdr3_nt: TGTGCCAGCAGTTTTCCAGGGGTCACCGAGGAGCTGTTTTTT
cdr3_aa: CASSFPGVTEELFF
d_call: -
clone_size: few
v_call: TRBV28
j_call: TRBJ2-2

cdr3_nt: TGTGCCAGCAGCGTAGAGGGGTGGTCAAACGAGCAGTACTTC
cdr3_aa: CASSVEGWSNEQYF
d_call: -
clone_size: many
v_call: TRBV9
j_call: TRBJ2-7

cdr3_nt: TGTGCCAGCAGTGAAGTGGGTTCGGTTCGTTTTACCTTC
cdr3_aa: CASSEVGSVRFTF
d_call: -
clone_size: -
v_call: TRBV2
j_call: TRBJ1-2

cdr3_nt: TGCAGTGCTCGAATACAGGGAGGAAACACCATATATTTT
cdr3_aa: CSARIQGGNTIYF
d_call: -
clone_size: -
v_call: TRBV20-1
j_call: TRBJ1-3

cdr3_nt: TGTGCCAGCAGTAGTTCCCGGGCCCAGGGAGCAGATACGCAGTATTTT
cdr3_aa: CASSSSRAQGADTQYF
d_call: -
clone_size: many
v_call: TRBV6-1
j_call: TRBJ2-3

cdr3_nt: TGTGCCAGCAGTGCATCCAGGGCCCAAGAGACCCAGTACTTC
cdr3_aa: CASSASRAQETQYF
d_call: -
clone_size: many
v_call: TRBV2
j_call: TRBJ2-5

cdr3_nt: TGTGCCAGCAGTGAATCGGGAGGGCCGAACACTGGAGCTTTCTTT
cdr3_aa: CASSESGGPNTGAFF
d_call: -
clone_size: -
v_call: TRBV6-1
j_call: TRBJ1-1

cdr3_nt: TGTGCCAGCAACAAGGACAGTTTAGGAACTTTCTTT
cdr3_aa: CASNKDSLGTFF
d_call: -
clone_size: -
v_call: TRBV6-1
j_call: TRBJ1-1

cdr3_nt: TGTGCCAGCAGCTTTGTCAGGGATGACTATGGCTACACCTTC
cdr3_aa: CASSFVRDDYGYTF
d_call: -
clone_size: many
v_call: TRBV7-9
j_call: TRBJ1-2

cdr3_nt: TGTGCCAGCAGTCCGGGACAGGGAGGAGACAATGAGCAGTTCTTC
cdr3_aa: CASSPGQGGDNEQFF
d_call: TRBD1
clone_size: -
v_call: TRBV12-3/TRBV12-4
j_call: TRBJ2-1

cdr3_nt: TGTGCCAGCAGTTTAGACCACAGGGGCCGGGAGACCCAGTACTTC
cdr3_aa: CASSLDHRGRETQYF
d_call: TRBD1
clone_size: -
v_call: TRBV27
j_call: TRBJ2-5

cdr3_nt: TGTGCCAGCAGTTCCGCTTGGGAGCAGTACTTC
cdr3_aa: CASSSAWEQYF
d_call: -
clone_size: many
v_call: TRBV27
j_call: TRBJ2-7

cdr3_nt: TGCAGTGCTATTCCAGGGGGCTGGACCGGGGAGCTGTTTTTT
cdr3_aa: CSAIPGGWTGELFF
d_call: TRBD1
clone_size: -
v_call: TRBV20-1
j_call: TRBJ2-2

cdr3_nt: TGTGCCAGCCGGCCCCTAGTCACAGATACGCAGTATTTT
cdr3_aa: CASRPLVTDTQYF
d_call: -
clone_size: -
v_call: TRBV27
j_call: TRBJ2-3

cdr3_nt: TGCAGTGCCCTCTCGGGGCCGTTCTATGGCTACACCTTC
cdr3_aa: CSALSGPFYGYTF
d_call: -
clone_size: few
v_call: TRBV20-1
j_call: TRBJ1-2

cdr3_nt: TGCAGTGCGGCTCCTAGCGGGGGGGGTTACAATGAGCAGTTCTTC
cdr3_aa: CSAAPSGGGYNEQFF
d_call: TRBD2
clone_size: few
v_call: TRBV20-1
j_call: TRBJ2-1

cdr3_nt: TGTGCCAGCAGCTTACTGCCTAGCGGGAGGGCCTCTAACACCGGGGAGCTGTTTTTT
cdr3_aa: CASSLLPSGRASNTGELFF
d_call: TRBD2
clone_size: -
v_call: TRBV11-2
j_call: TRBJ2-2

cdr3_nt: TGTGCCAGCAGTTCCGAGGTAGGGTACGAGCAGTACTTC
cdr3_aa: CASSSEVGYEQYF
d_call: -
clone_size: many
v_call: TRBV27
j_call: TRBJ2-7

cdr3_nt: TGTGCCAGCAGCCCCCGAAGTTATGGCTACACCTTC
cdr3_aa: CASSPRSYGYTF
d_call: -
clone_size: many
v_call: TRBV12-3/TRBV12-4
j_call: TRBJ1-2

cdr3_nt: TGTGCCAGCAGCGATCAAACGGGACTCGAAGCTTTCTTT
cdr3_aa: CASSDQTGLEAFF
d_call: -
clone_size: many
v_call: TRBV13
j_call: TRBJ1-1

cdr3_nt: TGTGCCAGCAGCTTCGCCGGGGAGACCCAGTACTTC
cdr3_aa: CASSFAGETQYF
d_call: -
clone_size: many
v_call: TRBV7-9
j_call: TRBJ2-5

cdr3_nt: TGTGCCAGCAGCATAGTCTCCGGACAGCGAACCTACGAGCAGTACTTC
cdr3_aa: CASSIVSGQRTYEQYF
d_call: -
clone_size: many
v_call: TRBV7-2
j_call: TRBJ2-7

cdr3_nt: TGTGCCAGCAGTTACCGTCACAAGGCAACTAATGAAAAACTGTTTTTT
cdr3_aa: CASSYRHKATNEKLFF
d_call: -
clone_size: -
v_call: TRBV6-5
j_call: TRBJ1-4

cdr3_nt: TGTGCCAGCAGTTTATGGCCACCTTGGACCGCTGGAAACACCATATATTTT
cdr3_aa: CASSLWPPWTAGNTIYF
d_call: -
clone_size: many
v_call: TRBV27
j_call: TRBJ1-3

cdr3_nt: TGTGCCAGCAGCTTCACAAGACGCGACACTGAAGCTTTCTTT
cdr3_aa: CASSFTRRDTEAFF
d_call: -
clone_size: many
v_call: TRBV11-2
j_call: TRBJ1-1

cdr3_nt: TGTGCCACCAGCAGAAAAACAGGGGGCGAAGCTTTCTTT
cdr3_aa: CATSRKTGGEAFF
d_call: TRBD1
clone_size: -
v_call: TRBV15
j_call: TRBJ1-1

cdr3_nt: TGTGCCAGCAGCCACAATCTAGCGATCCAAGAGACCCAGTACTTC
cdr3_aa: CASSHNLAIQETQYF
d_call: -
clone_size: few
v_call: TRBV5-5
j_call: TRBJ2-5

cdr3_nt: TGTGCCAGCAGCTTAGAGCCGCGGGAGTGGTCAGATACGCAGTATTTT
cdr3_aa: CASSLEPREWSDTQYF
d_call: TRBD2
clone_size: many
v_call: TRBV7-8
j_call: TRBJ2-3

cdr3_nt: TGTGCCAGCAGTTCCGTCCGGACGGGGATGCATGGCTACACCTTC
cdr3_aa: CASSSVRTGMHGYTF
d_call: -
clone_size: many
v_call: TRBV14
j_call: TRBJ1-2

cdr3_nt: TGTGCCAGCAGCTTACACGGGACTAGCGGGAGTATAAATGAGCAGTTCTTC
cdr3_aa: CASSLHGTSGSINEQFF
d_call: TRBD2
clone_size: many
v_call: TRBV7-3
j_call: TRBJ2-1

cdr3_nt: TGTGCCAGCACCTTTAAAGCAGGCTACTATGGCTACACCTTC
cdr3_aa: CASTFKAGYYGYTF
d_call: -
clone_size: many
v_call: TRBV27
j_call: TRBJ1-2

cdr3_nt: TGTGCCAGCCCTCATGCAGACAGGGGGCGTTCTGAAGCTTTCTTT
cdr3_aa: CASPHADRGRSEAFF
d_call: TRBD1
clone_size: few
v_call: TRBV18
j_call: TRBJ1-1

cdr3_nt: TGCAGTGCTCGCGGGACTAGCGGGCTAAAGTCCTACGAGCAGTACTTC
cdr3_aa: CSARGTSGLKSYEQYF
d_call: TRBD2
clone_size: many
v_call: TRBV20-1
j_call: TRBJ2-7

cdr3_nt: TGTGCCAGCAGTGTCATCGACTTTGGCAGGACTCTCTATGGCTACACCTTC
cdr3_aa: CASSVIDFGRTLYGYTF
d_call: -
clone_size: many
v_call: TRBV2
j_call: TRBJ1-2

cdr3_nt: TGTGCCAGCAGCTTAATGCGGGGGGGCACAGATACGCAGTATTTT
cdr3_aa: CASSLMRGGTDTQYF
d_call: TRBD2
clone_size: few
v_call: TRBV7-2
j_call: TRBJ2-3

cdr3_nt: TGTGCCAGCAGCTCCCGACAGGGTGGTGAAGCTTTCTTT
cdr3_aa: CASSSRQGGEAFF
d_call: TRBD1
clone_size: many
v_call: TRBV11-2
j_call: TRBJ1-1

cdr3_nt: TGTGCCAGCAGTCCAGGACGGGGGCGAGTTACGGGCTACACCTTC
cdr3_aa: CASSPGRGRVTGYTF
d_call: -
clone_size: many
v_call: TRBV12-3/TRBV12-4
j_call: TRBJ1-2

cdr3_nt: TGTGCCATCAGTGAGTCAGGCAACGTCTACGGGCAGTACTTC
cdr3_aa: CAISESGNVYGQYF
d_call: -
clone_size: few
v_call: TRBV10-3
j_call: TRBJ2-7